A single sample gave rise to the 28 T cell receptor beta chains below, sequenced in a study of shared clonotypes between healthy human individuals. Repertoires were generated with immunoSEQ multiplex PCR, while TCRdb's copy carries only in-frame clones and drops some. Of approximately 1.4 million clones in the sample, around 98% were seen once. The sample was naive CD4+ T cells sorted from blood. Specified subset: CD45RA+ positively selected. Receptors were obtained from a young man in good health.

This chain connects TRBV5-1 to TRBJ2-3; no clear D gene. Between the trimmed V and J ends, which lost 6 bases and 0 bases, there was a span of 5 bases. This CDR3 has 12 residues. Germline CDR1 and CDR2: SGHRS and YFSETQ. The CDR3 nucleotides read TGCGCCAGCAAGCTGAGCACAGATACGCAGTATTTT. It codes for CASKLSTDTQYF.

The chain joins TRBV6-1 to TRBJ2-2, with D maybe TRBD1 (5 bases). From germline, CDR1 is MNHNS and CDR2 SASEGT. The CDR3 loop spans 14 amino acids. V lost 4 bases and J 1 base, leaving 7 bases between the germline ends. The CDR3 DNA reads as TGTGCCAGCAGTGGGCAGGGGAACACCGGGGAGCTGTTTTTT. It yields the protein CASSGQGNTGELFF.

About this clone: The same CDR3 can be traced to other DNA sequences in this sample. The chain employs TRBV15 and TRBJ2-5; D gene ambiguous. The CDR3 is 11 amino acids. Germline loops: CDR1 LNHNV, CDR2 YYDKDF (reference sequence). Trimming took 4 bases from V and 5 from J, leaving 5 bases between them. CDR3 residues: CATSNLETQYF. The CDR3, as DNA: TGTGCCACCAGCAATCTGGAGACCCAGTACTTC.

The chain joins TRBV12-5 to TRBJ2-5, with D uncertain. The CDR3 extends over 13 amino acids. Germline CDR1 LGHNT, CDR2 FRNRAP. The germline V and J ends were trimmed by 5 bases and 2 bases, with 9 bases remaining between them. The CDR3 protein is CASGPGLQETQYF. In DNA form, the CDR3 reads TGTGCTAGTGGTCCCGGTTTGCAAGAGACCCAGTACTTC.

The V gene is TRBV5-4, the J gene TRBJ2-2; 11 bases fit TRBD2. The CDR3 is made up of 18 amino acids. The V segment lost 4 bases and the J segment 5 bases; nucleotides outside the gene matches: 13. From germline, CDR1 is SGHNT and CDR2 YYREEE (reference sequence). The CDR3 sequence is CASSPNGILAGVTGELFF. The DNA for the CDR3 is TGTGCCAGCAGCCCAAACGGTATACTAGCGGGAGTAACCGGGGAGCTGTTTTTT.

To note about this clone: The identical CDR3 is also encoded by other nucleotide sequences in the sample. This rearrangement joins TRBV9 to TRBJ2-2; D perhaps matches TRBD2 (6 bases). Trimming took off 2 bases at V and 4 bases at J, with 9 bases between the two ends. There are 14 residues in the CDR3. The germline V gene encodes CDR1 SGDLS and CDR2 YYNGEE. CDR3 sequence reads: CASSVQGGTGELFF. The CDR3 bases are TGTGCCAGCAGCGTTCAGGGAGGCACCGGGGAGCTGTTTTTT.

This clone came up once. The V gene is TRBV7-3, the J gene TRBJ2-1, with TRBD2 as a possible D gene (5 bases). The CDR3 contains 15 residues. The ends were cut back, 2 bases at V and 6 bases at J, with 14 bases in the middle. Germline assignment: CDR1 SGHTA and CDR2 FQGTGA. The DNA of the CDR3 is TGTGCCAGCAGCTTATCGCTAGCCGCCGGCAATGAGCAGTTCTTC. As protein: CASSLSLAAGNEQFF.

J is TRBJ1-1 and V is TRBV5-1, with D possibly matching TRBD1 (5 bases). CDR3 length: 15 residues. V dropped 5 bases and J dropped 0 bases, with 14 bases sitting between them. CDR1 is SGHRS and CDR2 is YFSETQ in the germline V gene. The CDR3 loop is CASRSGAELNTEAFF. The CDR3 DNA reads as TGCGCCAGCAGGAGCGGGGCGGAGTTGAACACTGAAGCTTTCTTT.

The chain employs TRBV13 and TRBJ2-3, with TRBD2 identical over 10 bases. The CDR3 covers 12 residues. Germline CDR1 is PRHDT and CDR2 is FYEKMQ (reference sequence). With 8 bases clipped from V and 7 bases from J, the junction kept 3 bases outside the gene matches. The CDR3 DNA follows: TGTGCCAGCCAAGCGGGAGGGCATACGCAGTATTTT. Amino acids: CASQAGGHTQYF.

The gene calls are TRBV29-1 and TRBJ2-7; D may be TRBD1 (6 bases). The V end was cut by 7 bases, the J end by 5 bases, with 15 bases between. Germline-derived CDR1 and CDR2 are SQVTM and ANQGSEA. The CDR3 has 12 residues. CDR3 coding DNA: TGCAGCGCTCTAAAGGGGGAAGACGAGCAGTACTTC. Translation: CSALKGEDEQYF.

The rearrangement links TRBV15 to TRBJ2-5, with 14 positions matching TRBD2. CDR3 length: 17 residues. CDR1 is LNHNV, CDR2 YYDKDF, per germline (reference sequence). V was clipped by 0 bases and J by 5 bases; unmatched bases: 5. CDR3 coding DNA: TGTGCCACCAGCAGAGAGCCGACTAGCGGGAGGGCGGAGACCCAGTACTTC. Translating it yields CATSREPTSGRAETQYF.

The rearrangement uses TRBV5-6 and TRBJ2-1, with 8 bases lining up with TRBD2. This CDR3 region has 17 residues. The ends lost 3 bases at V and 0 bases at J; junction bases unmatched: 8. The germline V gene encodes CDR1 SGHDT and CDR2 YYEEEE. CDR3 amino acids: CASSSLTSEGSYNEQFF. The DNA for the CDR3 is TGTGCCAGCAGCTCCCTGACTAGCGAAGGCTCCTACAATGAGCAGTTCTTC.

The rearrangement links TRBV9 to TRBJ2-5, with unresolved D. The germline V gene encodes CDR1 SGDLS and CDR2 YYNGEE. The CDR3 totals 13 residues. V was trimmed by 0 bases and J by 7 bases, leaving 10 bases between them. CDR3 DNA: TGTGCCAGCAGCGTAGTGGGTGGTGTGACCCAGTACTTC. It is translated as CASSVVGGVTQYF.

The chain links TRBV19 to TRBJ2-1; 9 bases are shared with TRBD2. J lost 9 bases, V lost 6 bases, and 6 bases had no gene match. This CDR3 region has 13 residues. The germline CDR1 and CDR2 sequences are LNHDA and SQIVND (reference sequence). In nucleotides, the CDR3 is TGTGCCAGTAGGATTAGCGGGAGCCGTGAGCAGTTCTTC. Its translation is CASRISGSREQFF.

The rearrangement uses TRBV6-1 and TRBJ1-5; D might be TRBD1 (5 bases). Looked up from germline, CDR1 is MNHNS and CDR2 is SASEGT. The CDR3 covers 15 residues. V lost 0 bases to trimming and J lost 5 bases, with 11 bases between them. The CDR3, as DNA: TGTGCCAGCAGTGAAGCCGGGGGTGTCTATCAGCCCCAGCATTTT. Translating it yields CASSEAGGVYQPQHF.

The chain uses TRBV6-5 and TRBJ2-3, with 10 bases that match TRBD1. The germline CDR1 and CDR2 sequences are MNHEY and SVGAGI. J gave up 5 bases and V 5 bases, and 7 bases lay outside the gene matches. The CDR3 consists of 15 residues. CDR3 in DNA: TGTGCCAGCAGTAACGGGGACAGGGGTAGAGATACGCAGTATTTT. As protein: CASSNGDRGRDTQYF.

The chain links TRBV10-1 to TRBJ2-3, with 11 bases fitting TRBD2. The CDR3 length is 15 residues. Germline CDR1 reads WNHNN; CDR2 reads SYGVQD (reference sequence). Germline trimming cut 2 bases from V and 6 bases from J; bases unmatched to any gene: 4. In DNA, the CDR3 is TGCGCCAGCAGTGAGACTAGCGGGAGTAAGGATACGCAGTATTTT. Encoded protein: CASSETSGSKDTQYF.

Remarks on this clone: Other nucleotide sequences from this sample produce the same CDR3. V is TRBV29-1 and J is TRBJ2-7; D possibly corresponds to TRBD2 (5 bases). This CDR3 comprises 12 residues. Germline assignment: CDR1 SQVTM and CDR2 ANQGSEA. V lost 5 bases to trimming and J lost 1 base, with 9 bases between them. The CDR3 DNA sequence: TGCAGCGTTCGCGGGTCATCCTACGAGCAGTACTTC. It codes for CSVRGSSYEQYF.

CDR3 loop: CSTTGLYGYTF. For the CDR3, the DNA is TGCAGTACGACAGGGCTGTATGGCTACACCTTC. The chain is built from TRBV20-1 and TRBJ1-2; 7 bases align to TRBD1. The CDR3 is made up of 11 amino acids. With V trimmed by 8 bases and J by 5 bases, 5 bases remained unmatched. Germline CDR1 is DFQATT and CDR2 is SNEGSKA (reference sequence).

V usage is TRBV6-5 and J usage is TRBJ2-5, with no clear D. V lost 5 bases and J 4 bases, leaving 17 bases between the germline ends. The CDR3 consists of 15 residues. From germline, CDR1 is MNHEY and CDR2 SVGAGI. CDR3 loop: CASSSRAQRSETQYF. CDR3 DNA: TGTGCCAGCAGTAGCCGGGCCCAAAGGTCAGAGACCCAGTACTTC.

The V gene is TRBV6-4, the J gene TRBJ2-2, with 13 nucleotides matching TRBD2. Germline V gene lookup returns CDR1 MRHNA and CDR2 SNTAGT. V shed 7 bases and J 11 bases; nucleotides not matched to a gene: 7. The length of the CDR3 is 14 residues. This CDR3 reads CASNSGTSGIELFF. The CDR3 bases are TGTGCCAGCAATTCCGGGACTAGCGGGATAGAGCTGTTTTTT.

V usage is TRBV25-1 and J usage is TRBJ2-2, with D possibly matching TRBD1 (6 bases). V was cut by 8 bases and J by 6 bases, with 22 bases left in between. CDR3 size: 16 residues. CDR1 is MGHDK, CDR2 SYGVNS, per germline. The CDR3 DNA follows: TGTGCCAGCGGATCATACACCGCAAACAGGGCCGGGGAGCTGTTTTTT. Protein sequence: CASGSYTANRAGELFF.

This rearrangement joins TRBV27 to TRBJ1-5; a weak D match, TRBD1 (5 bases). V shed 6 bases and J shed 5 bases, with 8 bases lying between them. The CDR3 contains 12 residues. Germline V gene sequence: CDR1 MNHEY, CDR2 SMNVEV (reference sequence). CDR3 amino acids: CASRTDDQPQHF. The DNA of the CDR3 is TGTGCCAGCAGGACAGATGATCAGCCCCAGCATTTT.

This chain uses TRBV5-1 with TRBJ2-1; D gene ambiguous. Germline V gene data show CDR1 as SGHRS and CDR2 as YFSETQ. The CDR3 covers 15 residues. Trimming pared 2 bases from V and 9 bases from J, leaving 18 bases between. The CDR3 sequence: CASSFSPQSFVEQFF. DNA of the CDR3: TGCGCCAGCAGCTTTTCCCCCCAAAGCTTCGTTGAGCAGTTCTTC.

The chain employs TRBV15 and TRBJ2-7, with 9 nucleotides matching TRBD2. This CDR3 has 16 residues. Germline V gives CDR1 LNHNV, CDR2 YYDKDF (reference sequence). The junction had 5 bases not matched to a gene; V was cut back by 0 bases and J by 2 bases. CDR3 loop: CATSRDPSSGTYEQYF. The CDR3 DNA is TGTGCCACCAGCAGAGACCCCTCTAGCGGGACCTACGAGCAGTACTTC.

The gene calls are TRBV28 and TRBJ2-1; the match to TRBD2 covers 14 bases. The CDR3 consists of 15 residues. From germline, CDR1 is MDHEN and CDR2 SYDVKM. V trimming: 7 bases; J trimming: 9 bases; junction bases outside the gene matches: 8. CDR3 in DNA: TGTGCCAGCACTCCGGGGACTAGCGGGAGATCTGAGCAGTTCTTC. It translates to CASTPGTSGRSEQFF.

As for this clone: This CDR3 is also generated by other DNA sequences in the sample. The rearrangement uses TRBV4-1 and TRBJ2-3; 8 bases are shared with TRBD2. J lost 3 bases, V lost 1 base, and 3 bases had no gene match. The CDR3 length is 15 residues. Germline V gives CDR1 MGHRA, CDR2 YSYEKL. CDR3 nucleotide sequence: TGCGCCAGCAGCCAAGGAGCGGGAGTGACAGATACGCAGTATTTT. This codes for CASSQGAGVTDTQYF.

The CDR3 DNA follows: TGTGCCAGCCAACGGGGCTCCTACAATGAGCAGTTCTTC. Its translation is CASQRGSYNEQFF. The V call is TRBV27, the J call TRBJ2-1; a possible D gene is TRBD2 (5 bases). The CDR3 is made up of 13 amino acids. V was pared by 8 bases and J by 0 bases, with 8 bases between. Germline V gene lookup returns CDR1 MNHEY and CDR2 SMNVEV (reference sequence).